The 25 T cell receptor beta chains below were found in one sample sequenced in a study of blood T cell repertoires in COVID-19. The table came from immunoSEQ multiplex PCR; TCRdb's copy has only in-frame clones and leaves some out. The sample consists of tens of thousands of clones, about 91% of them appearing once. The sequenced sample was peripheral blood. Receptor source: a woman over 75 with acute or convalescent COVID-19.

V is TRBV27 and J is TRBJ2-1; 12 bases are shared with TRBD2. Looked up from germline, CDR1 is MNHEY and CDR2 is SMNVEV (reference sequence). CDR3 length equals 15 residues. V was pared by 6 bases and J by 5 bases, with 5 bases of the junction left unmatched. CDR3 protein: CASSPTSGGDNEQFF. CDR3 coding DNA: TGTGCCAGCAGCCCGACTAGCGGGGGAGACAATGAGCAGTTCTTC.

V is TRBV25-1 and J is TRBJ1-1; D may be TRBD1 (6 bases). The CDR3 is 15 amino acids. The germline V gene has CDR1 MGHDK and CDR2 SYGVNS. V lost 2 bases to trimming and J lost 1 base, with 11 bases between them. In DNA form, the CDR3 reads TGTGCCAGCAGTGAAGCGGGGGCCCCGAACACTGAAGCTTTCTTT. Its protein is CASSEAGAPNTEAFF.

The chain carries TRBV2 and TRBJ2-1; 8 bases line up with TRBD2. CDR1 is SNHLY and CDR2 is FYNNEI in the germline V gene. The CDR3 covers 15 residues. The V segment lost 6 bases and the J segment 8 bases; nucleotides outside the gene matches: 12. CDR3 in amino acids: CASSRARGAGDEQFF. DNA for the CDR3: TGTGCCAGCAGCCGGGCGCGGGGGGCGGGGGATGAGCAGTTCTTC.

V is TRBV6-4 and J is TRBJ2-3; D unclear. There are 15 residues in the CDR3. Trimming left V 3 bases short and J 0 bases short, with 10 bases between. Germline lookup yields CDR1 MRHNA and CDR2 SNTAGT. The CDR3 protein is CASSEGAASTDTQYF. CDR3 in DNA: TGTGCCAGCAGTGAAGGAGCTGCTAGCACAGATACGCAGTATTTT.

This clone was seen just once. CDR3 amino acids: CASSQRGLAGADEQFF. CDR3 sequence (DNA): TGTGCCAGCAGCCAAAGGGGACTAGCGGGAGCAGATGAGCAGTTCTTC. This chain uses TRBV3-1 (or the pseudogene TRBV3-2) with TRBJ2-1; 14 bases line up with TRBD2. The CDR3 has 16 amino acids. V lost 2 bases, J lost 8 bases, and 5 bases stayed unmatched. Germline V gene lookup returns CDR1 LGHDT and CDR2 YNNKEL (reference sequence).

CDR3 nucleotide sequence: TGTGCCAGCAGCCCCTCCGGGACAGGCTATGGCTACACCTTC. This translates into CASSPSGTGYGYTF. The rearrangement joins TRBV9 to TRBJ1-2; the match to TRBD1 covers 8 bases. CDR3 length: 14 residues. With 4 bases clipped from V and 4 bases from J, the junction kept 6 bases outside the gene matches. Germline assignment: CDR1 SGDLS and CDR2 YYNGEE.

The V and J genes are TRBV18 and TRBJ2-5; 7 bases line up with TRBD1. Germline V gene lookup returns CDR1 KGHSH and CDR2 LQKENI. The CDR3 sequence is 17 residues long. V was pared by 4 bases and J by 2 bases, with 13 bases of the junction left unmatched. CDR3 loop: CASSRGLMGQIQETQYF. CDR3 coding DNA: TGTGCCAGCTCACGCGGTTTGATGGGACAGATACAAGAGACCCAGTACTTC. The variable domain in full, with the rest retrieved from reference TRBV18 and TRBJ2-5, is NAGVMQNPRHLVRRRGQEARLRCSPMKGHSHVYWYRQLPEEGLKFMVYLQKENIIDESGMPKERFSAEFPKEGPSILRIQQVVRGDSAAYFCASSRGLMGQIQETQYFGPGTRLLVL.

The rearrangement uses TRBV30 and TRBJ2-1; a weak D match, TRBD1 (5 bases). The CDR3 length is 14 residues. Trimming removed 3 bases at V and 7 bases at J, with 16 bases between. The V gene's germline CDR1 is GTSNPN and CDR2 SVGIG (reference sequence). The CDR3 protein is CAWRAKGRSNEQFF. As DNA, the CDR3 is TGTGCCTGGAGGGCCAAGGGGCGGTCAAATGAGCAGTTCTTC.

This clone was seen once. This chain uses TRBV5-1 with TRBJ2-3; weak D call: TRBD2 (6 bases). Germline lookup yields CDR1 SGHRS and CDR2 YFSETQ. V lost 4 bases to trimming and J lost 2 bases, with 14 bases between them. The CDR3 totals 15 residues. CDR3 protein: CASSPGTVVTDTQYF. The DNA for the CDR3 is TGCGCCAGCAGCCCCGGGACTGTCGTCACAGATACGCAGTATTTT.

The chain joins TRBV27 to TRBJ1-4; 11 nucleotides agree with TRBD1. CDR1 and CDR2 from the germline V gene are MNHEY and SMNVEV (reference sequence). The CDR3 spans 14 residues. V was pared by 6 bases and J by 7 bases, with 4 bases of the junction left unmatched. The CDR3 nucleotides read TGTGCCAGCAGACGGGACAGGGGGTCTGAAAAACTGTTTTTT. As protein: CASRRDRGSEKLFF.

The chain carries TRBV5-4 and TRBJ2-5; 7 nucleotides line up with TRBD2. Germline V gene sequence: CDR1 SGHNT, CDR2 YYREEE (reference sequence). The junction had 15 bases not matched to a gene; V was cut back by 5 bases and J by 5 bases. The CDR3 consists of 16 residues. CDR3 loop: CASRPAGAGEIETQYF. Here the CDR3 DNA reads TGTGCCAGCAGGCCGGCGGGAGCCGGGGAGATCGAGACCCAGTACTTC.

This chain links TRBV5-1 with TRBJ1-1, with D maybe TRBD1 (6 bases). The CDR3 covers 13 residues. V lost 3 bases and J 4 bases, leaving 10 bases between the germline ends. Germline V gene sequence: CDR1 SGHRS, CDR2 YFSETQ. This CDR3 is CASSSQGRTEAFF. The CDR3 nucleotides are TGCGCCAGCAGCTCCCAGGGGCGCACTGAAGCTTTCTTT.

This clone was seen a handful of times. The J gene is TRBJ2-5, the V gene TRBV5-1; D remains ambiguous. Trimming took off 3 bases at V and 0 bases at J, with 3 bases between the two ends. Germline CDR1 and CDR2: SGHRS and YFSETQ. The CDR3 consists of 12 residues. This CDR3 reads CASSSYQETQYF. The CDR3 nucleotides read TGCGCCAGCAGCTCGTACCAAGAGACCCAGTACTTC. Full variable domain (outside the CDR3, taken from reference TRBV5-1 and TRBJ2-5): KAGVTQTPRYLIKTRGQQVTLSCSPISGHRSVSWYQQTPGQGLQFLFEYFSETQRNKGNFPGRFSGRQFSNSRSEMNVSTLELGDSALYLCASSSYQETQYFGPGTRLLVL.

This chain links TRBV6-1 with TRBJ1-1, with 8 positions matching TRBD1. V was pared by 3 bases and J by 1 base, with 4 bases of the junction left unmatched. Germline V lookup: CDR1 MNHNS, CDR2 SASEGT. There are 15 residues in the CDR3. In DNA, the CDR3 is TGTGCCAGCAGTGAGGACGGACAGGGGAACACTGAAGCTTTCTTT. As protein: CASSEDGQGNTEAFF.

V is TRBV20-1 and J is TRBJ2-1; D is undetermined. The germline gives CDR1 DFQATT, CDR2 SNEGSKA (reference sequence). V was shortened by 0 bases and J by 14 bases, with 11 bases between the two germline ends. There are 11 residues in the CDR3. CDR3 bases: TGCAGTGCTAGAGAGGGCCCCTCGGAGTTCTTC. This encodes CSAREGPSEFF.

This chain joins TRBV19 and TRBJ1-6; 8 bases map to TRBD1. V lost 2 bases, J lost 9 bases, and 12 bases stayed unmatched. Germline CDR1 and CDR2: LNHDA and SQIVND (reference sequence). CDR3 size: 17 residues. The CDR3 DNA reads TGTGCCAGTAGTATACGCGACAGGGGTAGGCTTAGTTCACCCCTCCACTTT. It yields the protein CASSIRDRGRLSSPLHF.

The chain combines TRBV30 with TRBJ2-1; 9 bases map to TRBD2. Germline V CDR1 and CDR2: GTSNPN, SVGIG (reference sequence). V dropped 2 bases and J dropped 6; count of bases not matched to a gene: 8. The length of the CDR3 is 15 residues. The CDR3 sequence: CAWSLGRGGLNEQFF. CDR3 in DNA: TGTGCCTGGAGTCTAGGGCGGGGGGGCCTCAATGAGCAGTTCTTC.

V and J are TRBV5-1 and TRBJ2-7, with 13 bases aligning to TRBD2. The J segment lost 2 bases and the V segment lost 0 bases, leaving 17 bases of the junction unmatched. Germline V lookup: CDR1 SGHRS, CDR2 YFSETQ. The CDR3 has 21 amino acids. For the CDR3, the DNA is TGCGCCAGCAGCTTGGATACTCCGGGACTAGCGGGACCCGACGAGGCCTACGAGCAGTACTTC. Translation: CASSLDTPGLAGPDEAYEQYF.

In DNA, the CDR3 is TGTGCCAGCAGTCGACGACAGGGAAGGACAGATACGCAGTATTTT. Translating gives CASSRRQGRTDTQYF. This rearrangement joins TRBV2 to TRBJ2-3, with TRBD1 matching 7 bases. The CDR3 has 15 amino acids. V shed 5 bases and J 3 bases; nucleotides not matched to a gene: 8. Looked up from germline, CDR1 is SNHLY and CDR2 is FYNNEI.

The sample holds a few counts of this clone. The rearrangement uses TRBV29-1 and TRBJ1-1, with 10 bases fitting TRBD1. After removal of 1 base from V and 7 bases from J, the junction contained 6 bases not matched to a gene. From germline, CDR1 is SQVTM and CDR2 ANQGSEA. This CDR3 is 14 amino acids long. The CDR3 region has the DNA TGCAGCGTTGAAGGGGACAGGGGTCCCCTTGAAGCTTTCTTT. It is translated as CSVEGDRGPLEAFF.

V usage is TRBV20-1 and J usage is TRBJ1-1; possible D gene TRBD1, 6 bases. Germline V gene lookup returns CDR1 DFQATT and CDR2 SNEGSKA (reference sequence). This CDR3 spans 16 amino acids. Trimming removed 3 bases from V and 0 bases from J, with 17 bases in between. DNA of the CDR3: TGCAGTGCTAGTCAAGGGGGGGCGAGTTTGAACACTGAAGCTTTCTTT. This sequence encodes CSASQGGASLNTEAFF.

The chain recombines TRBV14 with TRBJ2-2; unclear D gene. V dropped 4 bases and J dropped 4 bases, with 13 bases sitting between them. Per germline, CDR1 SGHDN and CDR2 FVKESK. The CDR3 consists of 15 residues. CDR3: CASSLPQSGTGELFF. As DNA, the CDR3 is TGTGCCAGCAGCCTCCCCCAATCGGGCACCGGGGAGCTGTTTTTT.

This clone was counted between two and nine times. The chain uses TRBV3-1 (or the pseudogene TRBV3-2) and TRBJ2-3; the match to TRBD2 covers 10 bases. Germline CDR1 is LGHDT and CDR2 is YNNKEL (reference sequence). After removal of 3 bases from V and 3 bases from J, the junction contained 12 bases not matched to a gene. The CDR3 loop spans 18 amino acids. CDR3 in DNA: TGTGCCAGCAGCCAGGGGAGGGCTAGCGGGGGACAGACAGATACGCAGTATTTT. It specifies CASSQGRASGGQTDTQYF.

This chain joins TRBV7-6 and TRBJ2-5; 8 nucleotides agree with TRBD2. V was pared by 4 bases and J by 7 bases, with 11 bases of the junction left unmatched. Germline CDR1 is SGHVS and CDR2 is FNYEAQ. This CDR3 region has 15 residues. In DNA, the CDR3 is TGTGCCAGCAGCTCGGAGCGGGGGCATGGGGGGACCCAGTACTTC. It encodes CASSSERGHGGTQYF.

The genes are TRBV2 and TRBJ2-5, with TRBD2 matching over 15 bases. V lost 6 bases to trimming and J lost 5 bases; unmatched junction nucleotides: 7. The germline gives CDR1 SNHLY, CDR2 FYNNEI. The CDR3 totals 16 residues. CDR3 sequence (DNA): TGTGCCAGCAGGGCCGGACTAGCGGGAGGGGAGGAGACCCAGTACTTC. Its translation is CASRAGLAGGEETQYF.